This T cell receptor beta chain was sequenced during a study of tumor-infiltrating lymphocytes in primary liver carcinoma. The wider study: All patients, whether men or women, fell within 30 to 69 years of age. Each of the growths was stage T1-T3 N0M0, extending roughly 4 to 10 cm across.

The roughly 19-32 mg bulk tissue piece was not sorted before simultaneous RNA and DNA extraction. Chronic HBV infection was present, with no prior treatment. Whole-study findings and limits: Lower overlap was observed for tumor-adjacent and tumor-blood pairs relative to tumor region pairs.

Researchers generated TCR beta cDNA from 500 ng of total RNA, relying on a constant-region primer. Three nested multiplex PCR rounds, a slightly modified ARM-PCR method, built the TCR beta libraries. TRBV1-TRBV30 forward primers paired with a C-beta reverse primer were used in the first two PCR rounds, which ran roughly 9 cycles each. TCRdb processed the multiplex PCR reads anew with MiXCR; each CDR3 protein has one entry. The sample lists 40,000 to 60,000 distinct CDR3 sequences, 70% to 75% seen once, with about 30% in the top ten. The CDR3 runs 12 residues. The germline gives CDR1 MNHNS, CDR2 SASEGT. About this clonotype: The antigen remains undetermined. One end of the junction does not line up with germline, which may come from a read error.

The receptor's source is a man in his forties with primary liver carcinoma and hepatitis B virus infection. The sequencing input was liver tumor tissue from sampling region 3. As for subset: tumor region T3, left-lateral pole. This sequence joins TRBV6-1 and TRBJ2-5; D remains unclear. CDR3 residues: CASRVAGETRYF. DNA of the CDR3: TGTGCCAGCAGGGTAGCTGGAGAGACCCGGTACTTC.